These 8 T cell receptor beta chains share one sample of origin, sequenced in a study of blood T cell repertoires in COVID-19. TCRdb keeps only in-frame clones here, not all; method: immunoSEQ multiplex PCR. Of about 110,000 clones detected, roughly 85% appear once; the ten largest clones hold 3% to 4%. Sequencing was performed on peripheral blood. The receptors were sampled from a man aged 40-50 years with acute or convalescent COVID-19.

The V gene is TRBV14, the J gene TRBJ2-7, with TRBD2 as a possible D gene (5 bases). The CDR3 covers 12 residues. Germline V gives CDR1 SGHDN, CDR2 FVKESK. Trimming took off 1 base at V and 8 bases at J, with 9 bases between the two ends. CDR3 amino acids: CASSQGGAKQYF. As DNA, the CDR3 is TGTGCCAGCAGCCAAGGGGGAGCAAAGCAGTACTTC.

The chain couples TRBV14 to TRBJ1-1, with a tentative D call TRBD1 (6 bases). Trimming removed 2 bases from V and 1 base from J, with 11 bases in between. CDR3 size: 15 residues. CDR1 is SGHDN, CDR2 FVKESK, per germline. CDR3 coding DNA: TGTGCCAGCAGCCAATGGGGACAAAGGAACACTGAAGCTTTCTTT. Amino acid sequence: CASSQWGQRNTEAFF.

The V gene is TRBV19, the J gene TRBJ1-1, with 7 nucleotides matching TRBD1. V shed 4 bases and J 0 bases; nucleotides not matched to a gene: 2. The CDR3 runs 14 residues. CDR1 and CDR2 from the germline V gene are LNHDA and SQIVND (reference sequence). The CDR3 is CASSTGQLNTEAFF. In DNA, the CDR3 is TGTGCCAGTAGTACGGGACAGCTGAACACTGAAGCTTTCTTT.

CDR3 residues: CASSPGQGSYEQYF. The DNA of the CDR3 is TGTGCCAGCAGCCCGGGACAGGGAAGCTACGAGCAGTACTTC. The genes are TRBV6-2 or TRBV6-3 and TRBJ2-7; 9 bases are shared with TRBD1. Germline V gives CDR1 MNHEY, CDR2 SVGEGT. The V and J ends lost 6 bases and 3 bases, in that order; junction bases with no gene match: 6. This CDR3 is built from 14 residues.

This chain uses TRBV7-2 with TRBJ2-3, with 13 nucleotides matching TRBD2. The germline CDR1 and CDR2 sequences are SGHTA and FQGNSA. The V and J ends lost 8 bases and 0 bases, in that order; junction bases with no gene match: 5. The CDR3 is 16 amino acids. The DNA of the CDR3 is TGTGCCAGCGGAACTAGCGGGGGGGTTAGCACAGATACGCAGTATTTT. Protein product: CASGTSGGVSTDTQYF. Drawing the rest from reference TRBV7-2 and TRBJ2-3, the complete variable domain is GAGVSQSPSNKVTEKGKDVELRCDPISGHTALYWYRQSLGQGLEFLIYFQGNSAPDKSGLPSDRFSAERTGGSVSTLTIQRTQQEDSAVYLCASGTSGGVSTDTQYFGPGTRLTVL.

The V call is TRBV7-2, the J call TRBJ2-4; 9 nucleotides align to TRBD2. CDR3 size: 14 residues. The V and J ends lost 10 bases and 0 bases, in that order; junction bases with no gene match: 4. Germline CDR1 reads SGHTA; CDR2 reads FQGNSA. CDR3 in DNA: TGTGCCACCGGCGGGGGGGGAGCCAAAAACATTCAGTACTTC. This gives the protein CATGGGGAKNIQYF.

The genes are TRBV7-2 and TRBJ1-1; tentative D call: TRBD1 (5 bases). Trimming took off 4 bases at V and 3 bases at J, with 12 bases between the two ends. Germline CDR1 SGHTA, CDR2 FQGNSA. The CDR3 is 14 amino acids. CDR3 coding DNA: TGTGCCAGCAGCTCTTGGGGACTTCACACTGAAGCTTTCTTT. Translation gives CASSSWGLHTEAFF.

This clone was found once. This chain links TRBV3-1 (or the pseudogene TRBV3-2) with TRBJ1-2; 9 positions match TRBD1. Losses at the gene ends were 4 bases for V and 3 bases for J; bases not matched to a gene: 6. The germline V gene encodes CDR1 LGHDT and CDR2 YNNKEL (reference sequence). There are 15 residues in the CDR3. The CDR3 DNA reads as TGTGCCAGCAGCCTAACAGGGGGCCCTGACTATGGCTACACCTTC. Translation: CASSLTGGPDYGYTF.